This T cell receptor (beta chain) was identified in a study of radiation and T cells in renal cell carcinoma. Described time point: blood 4 weeks post-SBRT, at nephrectomy. The sample's treatment: 15 Gy SBRT to primary tumor, nephrectomy 4 weeks later. Here immunoSEQ multiplex PCR was the method, and the copy in TCRdb shows in-frame clones only, minus some. In the table there are about 90,000 clones, 70% to 90% of which are singletons. CDR3 size: 19 residues. The V segment lost 1 base and the J segment 2 bases; nucleotides outside the gene matches: 14. Germline CDR1 reads SGHTA; CDR2 reads FQGNSA. This sample comprised blood, obtained from a patient whose treatment included radiotherapy and nephrectomy. The TCR comes from a man aged 45-60 years with renal cell carcinoma. This rearrangement joins TRBV7-2 to TRBJ2-3; TRBD2 matches 8 bases. The CDR3 is CASSLDRDGAGAPTDTQYF. CDR3 bases: TGTGCCAGCAGCTTAGACAGGGATGGAGCGGGAGCTCCCACAGATACGCAGTATTTT.